Listed below are T cell receptor beta chains from one sample, sequenced in a study of blood T cells in healthy people across ages. MiXCR was run by TCRdb on the 5' RACE reads, yielding one entry per CDR3 protein. The sample has about 570,000 distinct CDR3 sequences, roughly 28% seen once. Sequenced material: blood. These receptors all stem from a woman in her sixties or seventies in good health. Both conserved end residues are part of each CDR3. A D gene is named only where the DNA matches it firmly. Clone size is stated in some rows and not others, as once, few, many or a class when expanded.

v_gene: TRBV6-1
abundance: few
d_gene: NA
j_gene: TRBJ1-6
CDR3nt: TGTGCCAGCCGGGAAGGTTCACCCCTCCACTTT
CDR3aa: CASREGSPLHF

v_gene: TRBV29-1
abundance: NA
d_gene: NA
j_gene: TRBJ1-2
CDR3nt: TGCAGCGTTGATAGAGGGCACAAAGGCTACACCTTC
CDR3aa: CSVDRGHKGYTF

v_gene: TRBV18
abundance: NA
d_gene: NA
j_gene: TRBJ1-4
CDR3nt: TGTGCCAGCTCCCTCACGGGGGGCGGGAGTGATGAAAAACTGTTTTTT
CDR3aa: CASSLTGGGSDEKLFF

v_gene: TRBV6-2/TRBV6-3
abundance: few
d_gene: TRBD2
j_gene: TRBJ2-1
CDR3nt: TGTGCCAGCAGGCCTAGCGGGGGGGATGGTAGTGAGCAGTTCTTC
CDR3aa: CASRPSGGDGSEQFF

v_gene: TRBV7-2
abundance: NA
d_gene: NA
j_gene: TRBJ2-7
CDR3nt: TGTGCCAGCAGCTTTGGGTGGAGAGAGCCCCTAGAGCAGTACTTC
CDR3aa: CASSFGWREPLEQYF

v_gene: TRBV18
abundance: NA
d_gene: NA
j_gene: TRBJ2-5
CDR3nt: TGTGCCAGCTCACCAAACAAGAGGGCCGGGGAGACCCAGTACTTC
CDR3aa: CASSPNKRAGETQYF

v_gene: TRBV20-1
abundance: NA
d_gene: NA
j_gene: TRBJ2-1
CDR3nt: TGCAGTGCTAGAGTTGTGTCTAACATAGGCTATGAGCAGTTCTTC
CDR3aa: CSARVVSNIGYEQFF

v_gene: TRBV7-2
abundance: few
d_gene: NA
j_gene: TRBJ2-6
CDR3nt: TGTGCCAGCAGCTTAGGGCCCTCTGGGGCCAACGTCCTGACTTTC
CDR3aa: CASSLGPSGANVLTF

v_gene: TRBV6-2/TRBV6-3
abundance: NA
d_gene: TRBD2
j_gene: TRBJ2-1
CDR3nt: TGTGCCAGCAGTCGGACTAGTGTCGACTACAATGAGCAGTTCTTC
CDR3aa: CASSRTSVDYNEQFF

v_gene: TRBV5-1
abundance: few
d_gene: NA
j_gene: TRBJ1-1
CDR3nt: TGCGCCAGCAGCTGGATGAGAGGGCCGAAAACTGAAGCTTTCTTT
CDR3aa: CASSWMRGPKTEAFF

v_gene: TRBV5-1
abundance: NA
d_gene: TRBD2
j_gene: TRBJ2-5
CDR3nt: TGCGCCAGCAGCTTGGATACTAGCGGGGGGAAAGAGACCCAGTACTTC
CDR3aa: CASSLDTSGGKETQYF

v_gene: TRBV7-2
abundance: few
d_gene: TRBD1
j_gene: TRBJ2-7
CDR3nt: TGTGCCAGCAGCTTGACAGGGGGCGCGTACTACGAGCAGTACTTC
CDR3aa: CASSLTGGAYYEQYF

v_gene: TRBV7-8
abundance: few
d_gene: TRBD1
j_gene: TRBJ1-1
CDR3nt: TGTGCCAGCAGCTTAGCAGGGGGCGCGGGTGCTGAAGCTTTCTTT
CDR3aa: CASSLAGGAGAEAFF

v_gene: TRBV20-1
abundance: NA
d_gene: NA
j_gene: TRBJ1-6
CDR3nt: TGCAGTGCTAGGGACGCCGGGCCGGCAAGGAGCTCTTCACCCCTCCACTTT
CDR3aa: CSARDAGPARSSSPLHF

v_gene: TRBV5-1
abundance: many
d_gene: NA
j_gene: TRBJ2-3
CDR3nt: TGCGCCAGCAGCTTGGAACAGCCCACAGATACGCAGTATTTT
CDR3aa: CASSLEQPTDTQYF

v_gene: TRBV2
abundance: NA
d_gene: NA
j_gene: TRBJ2-5
CDR3nt: TGTGCCAGCACCGAGGATGTAGAAGAGACCCAGTACTTC
CDR3aa: CASTEDVEETQYF

v_gene: TRBV5-4
abundance: NA
d_gene: NA
j_gene: TRBJ2-2
CDR3nt: TGTGCCAGCAGCCCGACAAGTCGCACCGGGGAGCTGTTTTTT
CDR3aa: CASSPTSRTGELFF

v_gene: TRBV6-5
abundance: few
d_gene: NA
j_gene: TRBJ2-5
CDR3nt: TGTGCCAACAGTGGAAACGAAGAGACCCAGTACTTC
CDR3aa: CANSGNEETQYF

v_gene: TRBV6-2/TRBV6-3
abundance: few
d_gene: NA
j_gene: TRBJ1-5
CDR3nt: TGTGCCAGCAGACCACAGGGAGATCAGCCCCAGCATTTT
CDR3aa: CASRPQGDQPQHF

v_gene: TRBV5-6
abundance: NA
d_gene: NA
j_gene: TRBJ2-7
CDR3nt: TGTGCCAGCAGCTTAAGAGGGCTAAGGGGCGAGCAGTACTTC
CDR3aa: CASSLRGLRGEQYF